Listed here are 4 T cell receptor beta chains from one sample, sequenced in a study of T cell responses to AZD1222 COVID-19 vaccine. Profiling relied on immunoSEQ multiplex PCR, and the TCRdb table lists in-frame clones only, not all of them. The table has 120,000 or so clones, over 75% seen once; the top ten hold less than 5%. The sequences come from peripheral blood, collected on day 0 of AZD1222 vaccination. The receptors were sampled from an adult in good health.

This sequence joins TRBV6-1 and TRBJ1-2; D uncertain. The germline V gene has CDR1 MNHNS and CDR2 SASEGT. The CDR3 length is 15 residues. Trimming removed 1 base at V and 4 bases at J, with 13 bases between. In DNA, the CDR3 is TGTGCCAGCAGTGAAGAAGGGTTTTCCCTCTATGGCTACACCTTC. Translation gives CASSEEGFSLYGYTF.

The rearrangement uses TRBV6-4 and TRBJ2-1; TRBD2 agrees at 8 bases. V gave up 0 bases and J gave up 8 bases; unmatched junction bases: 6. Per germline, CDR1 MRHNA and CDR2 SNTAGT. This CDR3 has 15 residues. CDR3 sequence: CASSDSAGGRDEQFF. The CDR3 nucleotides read TGTGCCAGCAGTGACTCGGCGGGGGGCCGCGATGAGCAGTTCTTC.

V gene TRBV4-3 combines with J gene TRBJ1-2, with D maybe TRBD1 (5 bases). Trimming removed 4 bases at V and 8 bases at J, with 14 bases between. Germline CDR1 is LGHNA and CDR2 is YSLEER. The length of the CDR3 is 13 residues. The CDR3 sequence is CASSRYQGVGYTF. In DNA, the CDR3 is TGCGCCAGCAGCCGCTACCAGGGCGTAGGCTACACCTTC.

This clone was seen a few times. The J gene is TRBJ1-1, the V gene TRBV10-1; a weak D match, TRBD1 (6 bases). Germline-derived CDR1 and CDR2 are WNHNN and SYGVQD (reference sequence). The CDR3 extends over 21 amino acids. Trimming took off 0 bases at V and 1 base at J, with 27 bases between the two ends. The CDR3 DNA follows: TGCGCCAGCAGTGAGTCAGGACGAGGTAGCCGGACAGCTTGTAAGAACACTGAAGCTTTCTTT. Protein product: CASSESGRGSRTACKNTEAFF.